This TCR beta chain was retrieved from a study of identical twins. A word on this clonotype: Its antigen is not identified.

The authors used template switching to add a universal primer site and gave cDNA unique molecular identifiers. TCRdb passed the 5' RACE reads through MiXCR, listing each CDR3 protein once. The sample has 450,000 or so distinct CDR3 sequences; around 14% are singletons. The CDR3 has 16 amino acids. Germline CDR1 and CDR2: DFQATT and SNEGSKA (reference sequence). After removal of 0 bases from V and 3 bases from J, the junction contained 8 bases not matched to a gene. Study-wide points: Researchers reported weaker excess twin sharing in beta out-of-frame sequences.

A further study also used this sample, focusing on yellow fever vaccine responses in identical twins.

Sequenced: CD4+ T cells sorted from blood. The receptor's source is a woman between 18 and 30 years old in good health. V and J are TRBV20-1 and TRBJ2-3; 8 bases fit TRBD2. This chain's CDR3 is CSARDRGGSMTDTQYF. CDR3 coding DNA: TGCAGTGCTAGAGATCGCGGGGGGTCGATGACAGATACGCAGTATTTT.